This entry lists 14 T cell receptor beta chains sequenced from one sample in a study of blood T cell repertoires in COVID-19. TCRdb's copy holds only in-frame clones and misses some; the assay was immunoSEQ multiplex PCR. The profile shows fewer than 60,000 clones, approximately 84% of them singletons. Sample: peripheral blood. These receptors were obtained from a human donor in a cohort sampled during active COVID-19.

Details on this clone: One junction end disagrees with the germline gene, perhaps due to a read error. The rearrangement links TRBV7-8 to TRBJ2-7; 13 positions agree with TRBD2. The CDR3 is 17 residues long. Germline lookup yields CDR1 SGHVS and CDR2 FQNEAQ. CDR3 residues: CATSISEGLAGPYEQYF. CDR3 DNA sequence: TGTGCCACCAGCATTTCCGAGGGACTAGCGGGACCCTACGAGCAGTACTTC.

The count of this clone is one. J is TRBJ2-1 and V is TRBV19; D ambiguous. Per germline, CDR1 LNHDA and CDR2 SQIVND (reference sequence). The V end was cut by 5 bases, the J end by 4 bases, with 15 bases between. This CDR3 is built from 15 residues. CDR3 in amino acids: CASSLRKARYNEQFF. The CDR3, as DNA: TGTGCCAGTAGTCTCCGAAAGGCGCGGTACAATGAGCAGTTCTTC. Complete variable domain (other parts from reference TRBV19 and TRBJ2-1): DGGITQSPKYLFRKEGQNVTLSCEQNLNHDAMYWYRQDPGQGLRLIYYSQIVNDFQKGDIAEGYSVSREKKESFPLTVTSAQKNPTAFYLCASSLRKARYNEQFFGPGTRLTVL.

The V and J genes are TRBV27 and TRBJ2-7; 8 bases map to TRBD1. The V gene end was trimmed by 5 bases and the J gene end by 4 bases; junction bases not matched to a gene: 10. The CDR3 consists of 15 residues. The germline gives CDR1 MNHEY, CDR2 SMNVEV (reference sequence). This chain's CDR3 is CASSRDRGFRYEQYF. The CDR3 bases are TGTGCCAGCAGTAGAGACAGGGGTTTCAGGTACGAGCAGTACTTC.

This chain connects TRBV5-6 to TRBJ1-1, with a possible D match to TRBD1 (6 bases). Germline CDR1 reads SGHDT; CDR2 reads YYEEEE. V was cut by 3 bases and J by 9 bases, with 18 bases left in between. The CDR3 consists of 14 residues. The CDR3 DNA sequence: TGTGCCAGCAGCTCACGGACAGTATTAAGAAAAGCTTTCTTT. Residues: CASSSRTVLRKAFF.

V gene TRBV11-2 combines with J gene TRBJ2-5, with D uncertain. The V and J ends lost 0 bases and 1 base respectively, with 3 bases between them. The germline V gene has CDR1 SGHAT and CDR2 FQNNGV. CDR3 length equals 13 residues. The CDR3 spells CASSLDLQETQYF. The CDR3 coding sequence is TGTGCCAGCAGCTTAGATCTCCAAGAGACCCAGTACTTC.

This clone has more than one count but fewer than ten. The V and J genes are TRBV7-3 and TRBJ2-1; TRBD2 agrees at 9 bases. The ends lost 6 bases at V and 2 bases at J; junction bases unmatched: 5. The germline V gene has CDR1 SGHTA and CDR2 FQGTGA. This CDR3 is built from 15 residues. In DNA form, the CDR3 reads TGTGCCAGCAGTCGCCTAGCGGGGACCTACAATGAGCAGTTCTTC. Translating it yields CASSRLAGTYNEQFF.

This clone showed up just a few times. The chain has TRBV11-2 and TRBJ2-7; TRBD2 matches 9 bases. Germline V gene sequence: CDR1 SGHAT, CDR2 FQNNGV. The CDR3 is 16 amino acids. The ends lost 2 bases at V and 7 bases at J; junction bases unmatched: 12. As DNA, the CDR3 is TGTGCCAGCAGCTTAAGGTCTTGGCGGGAGGGTGAGGAGCAGTACTTC. Amino acid sequence: CASSLRSWREGEEQYF.

This chain uses TRBV30 with TRBJ1-2, with D perhaps TRBD1 (5 bases). V was shortened by 3 bases and J by 1 base, with 21 bases between the two germline ends. The germline V gene encodes CDR1 GTSNPN and CDR2 SVGIG (reference sequence). The CDR3 runs to 17 residues. The CDR3 protein is CAWRRPLGQGGNYGYTF. The CDR3 coding sequence is TGTGCCTGGAGGCGACCACTGGGGCAGGGTGGTAACTATGGCTACACCTTC.

This chain links TRBV7-2 with TRBJ2-7; weak D call: TRBD2 (6 bases). Trimming left V 1 base short and J 3 bases short, with 16 bases between. The CDR3 runs 16 residues. Germline V gene data show CDR1 as SGHTA and CDR2 as FQGNSA. DNA for the CDR3: TGTGCCAGCAGCTTAGTCCCCCGGGACTGGGTCTACGAGCAGTACTTC. Amino acid sequence: CASSLVPRDWVYEQYF.

This chain uses TRBV30 with TRBJ2-3, with D possibly matching TRBD2 (5 bases). CDR3 length: 15 amino acids. Trimming cost V 0 bases and J 1 base, with 11 bases left between them. The germline CDR1 and CDR2 sequences are GTSNPN and SVGIG (reference sequence). The chain's CDR3 is CAWSVSGVGTDTQYF. DNA of the CDR3: TGTGCCTGGAGTGTGTCCGGGGTTGGCACAGATACGCAGTATTTT.

To note about this clone: The germline gene is not matched at one end of the junction; a read error may be the cause. The rearrangement uses TRBV6-5 and TRBJ1-5; tentative D call: TRBD1 (5 bases). Germline CDR1 MNHEY, CDR2 SVGAGI. This CDR3 region has 14 residues. The CDR3 DNA sequence: TGTGCCAGCAGTGACTCGGACAAGAATCAGCCCCAGCATTTT. Its translation is CASSDSDKNQPQHF.

This clone appeared a single time. This rearrangement joins TRBV3-1 (or the pseudogene TRBV3-2) to TRBJ2-3; TRBD2 agrees at 9 bases. CDR3 length: 17 residues. Germline lookup yields CDR1 LGHDT and CDR2 YNNKEL (reference sequence). Trimming removed 1 base from V and 6 bases from J; junction bases left unmatched: 11. As DNA, the CDR3 is TGTGCCAGCAGCCAAGGTGGGCGGGCTAGCGGGACGGATACGCAGTATTTT. Translating gives CASSQGGRASGTDTQYF.

The CDR3 nucleotides are TGTGCCAGCAGCTGGGACAGGACTAGCTCCTATAATTCACCCCTCCACTTT. Amino acids: CASSWDRTSSYNSPLHF. The chain links TRBV11-3 to TRBJ1-6, with 8 bases matching TRBD1. This CDR3 is built from 17 residues. The germline V gene encodes CDR1 SGHNT and CDR2 YENEEA. Trimming at V came to 4 bases and at J to 0 bases, leaving 5 bases not matched to a gene.

The chain joins TRBV5-4 to TRBJ2-5, with TRBD1 matching 8 bases. CDR1 is SGHNT, CDR2 YYREEE, per germline (reference sequence). The J segment lost 4 bases and the V segment lost 3 bases, leaving 2 bases of the junction unmatched. This CDR3 is 13 amino acids long. The CDR3 reads CASSSDRGETQYF. DNA of the CDR3: TGTGCCAGCAGCTCAGACAGGGGAGAGACCCAGTACTTC.